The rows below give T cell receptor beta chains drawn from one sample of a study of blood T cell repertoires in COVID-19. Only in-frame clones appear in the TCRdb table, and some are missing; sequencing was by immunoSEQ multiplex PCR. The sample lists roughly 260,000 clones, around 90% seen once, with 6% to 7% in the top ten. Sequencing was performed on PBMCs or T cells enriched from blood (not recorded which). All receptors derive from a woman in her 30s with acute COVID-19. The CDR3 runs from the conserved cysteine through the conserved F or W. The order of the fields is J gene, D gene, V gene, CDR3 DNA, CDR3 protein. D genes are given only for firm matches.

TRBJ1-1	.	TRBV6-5	TGTGCCAGCAGTCGTGGACACGAGAACACTGAAGCTTTCTTT	CASSRGHENTEAFF
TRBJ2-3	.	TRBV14	TGTGCCAGCAGCCTACGACAGGTTACAGATACGCAGTATTTT	CASSLRQVTDTQYF
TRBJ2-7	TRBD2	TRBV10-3	TGTGCCACCAGAGTTAGCGGGGGGTCCTACGAGCAGTACTTC	CATRVSGGSYEQYF
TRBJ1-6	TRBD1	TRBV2	TGTGCCAGCAGGGGGGCCGGGACAGCGACTAATTCACCCCTCCACTTT	CASRGAGTATNSPLHF
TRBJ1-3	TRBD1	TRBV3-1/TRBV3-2	TGTGCCAGCAGCCTAGGGACAGCAAGAAACACCATATATTTT	CASSLGTARNTIYF
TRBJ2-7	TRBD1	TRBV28	TGTGCCAGCAGCTACCCGCCGGGACAGGGGCCCAACGAGCAGTACTTC	CASSYPPGQGPNEQYF
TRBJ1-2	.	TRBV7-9	TGTGCCAGCAGCTACGAACAGTCAGCCTATGGCTACACCTTC	CASSYEQSAYGYTF
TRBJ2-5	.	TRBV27	TGTGCCAGCAGTTTCAGGGGCCCAGAGACCCAGTACTTC	CASSFRGPETQYF
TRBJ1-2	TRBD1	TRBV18	TGTGCCAGCTCACCCCGGACAGGGGATGGCTACACCTTC	CASSPRTGDGYTF
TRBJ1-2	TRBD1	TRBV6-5	TGTGCCAGCAGTTACCGACAGGGGGCTGACGGCTACACCTTC	CASSYRQGADGYTF
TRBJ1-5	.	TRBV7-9	TGTGCCAGCAGCTTAGCCCCCCAGGGGCTTGGCAATCAGCCCCAGCATTTT	CASSLAPQGLGNQPQHF
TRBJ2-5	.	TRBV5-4	TGTGCCAGCAGCTTGGTGGGCGGAGGATCCAGAGCGACCCAGTACTTC	CASSLVGGGSRATQYF
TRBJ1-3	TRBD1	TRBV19	TGTGCCAGGCAACCGGGACAGGGATCTGGAAACACCATATATTTT	CARQPGQGSGNTIYF
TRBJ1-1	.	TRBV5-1	TGCGCCAGCAGCTTAGACATGGGGAACACTGAAGCTTTCTTT	CASSLDMGNTEAFF
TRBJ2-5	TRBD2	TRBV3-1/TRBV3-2	TGTGCCAGCAGCCAGGAGGGACTAGCGGGTCAGACCCAGTACTTC	CASSQEGLAGQTQYF
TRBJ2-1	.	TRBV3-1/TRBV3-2	TGTGCCAGCGCCTCGGTAAGGCTAGCCTCCTACAATGAGCAGTTCTTC	CASASVRLASYNEQFF
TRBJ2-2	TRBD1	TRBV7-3	TGTGCCAGCAGCATGACAGGGGGCGCGGTCGGGGAGCTGTTTTTT	CASSMTGGAVGELFF
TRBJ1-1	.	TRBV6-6	TGTGCCAGCAGTTCAGTGAACACTGAAGCTTTCTTT	CASSSVNTEAFF